This entry describes one TCR beta chain. During active infection, Seattle patients enrolled and were then monitored through disease. This sample was taken from a study of blood T cell repertoires in COVID-19. Study as a whole: Sites across the United States, Italy and Spain contributed samples from acute and convalescent COVID-19. In each case, the material was cDNA or gDNA derived from T cells, B-cell-depleted T cells, or PBMCs.

Original methodology: Counts of nucleated cells, estimated from reference gene primer amplification, were obtained. The repertoire was sequenced with immunoSEQ multiplex PCR; TCRdb's copy has only in-frame clones and lacks some. V and J calls and clone size follow that table, whereas D and trimming were derived from the DNA. The sample comprises fewer than 250,000 clones, about four fifths of which are singletons, and approximately 7.8% rests with the top ten. Trimming took off 4 bases at V and 4 bases at J, with 16 bases between the two ends. Germline assignment: CDR1 MNHEY and CDR2 SMNVEV (reference sequence). The length of the CDR3 is 15 residues.

This TCR derives from an older woman with COVID-19, enrolled during active disease. The chain recombines TRBV27 with TRBJ1-1; weak D call: TRBD1 (5 bases). Sequenced sample: peripheral blood. CDR3 DNA: TGTGCCAGCAGTTCCAGACAGAGGCGTAGCACTGAAGCTTTCTTT. Translated: CASSSRQRRSTEAFF.